A selection of T cell receptor beta chains follows, all from one sample in a study of regulatory T cells in long-lasting Graves disease. Each CDR3 protein is one row after TCRdb ran MiXCR on the multiplex PCR reads. The sample contains fewer than 550,000 distinct CDR3 sequences, 16% of which appear only once. The same data also went into a second study, on T cells in Graves' hyperthyroidism and ophthalmopathy.

The specimen was peripheral blood mononuclear cells (PBMCs), collected at new diagnosis, from a patient treated with antithyroid drugs. The receptors stem from a young woman with Graves disease. Each CDR3 is given with its conserved first and last residue. A D gene is named only where the DNA matches it firmly. Rows may omit the clone size; those that give it use once, few, many or a size class.

>TRBV12-3/TRBV12-4|once|NA|TRBJ2-1
CASSPRLLSYEQFF
TGTGCCAGCAGCCCCCGGCTCCTCTCCTACGAGCAGTTCTTC
>TRBV18|NA|NA|TRBJ2-1
CTSSPVGTPLYNEQFF
TGTACCAGCTCACCGGTCGGGACACCCCTTTACAATGAGCAGTTCTTC
>TRBV2|few|TRBD1|TRBJ1-1
CASSVIQGGAEAFF
TGTGCCAGCAGTGTTATTCAAGGGGGCGCTGAAGCTTTCTTT
>TRBV28|many|TRBD1|TRBJ1-4
CASSPIQGAIGEKLFF
TGTGCCAGCAGCCCCATACAGGGGGCGATTGGAGAAAAACTGTTTTTT
>TRBV4-1|few|TRBD1|TRBJ1-2
CASSPEPRTGFSGYTF
TGCGCCAGCAGCCCAGAACCCCGGACAGGGTTTTCGGGCTACACCTTC
>TRBV20-1|many|NA|TRBJ1-1
CSARDSQGPMNTEAFF
TGCAGTGCTAGAGATTCCCAGGGGCCTATGAACACTGAAGCTTTCTTT
>TRBV7-2|many|TRBD2|TRBJ2-7
CASSTTSGGVSSYEQYF
TGTGCCAGCAGCACGACTAGCGGGGGGGTTAGCTCCTACGAGCAGTACTTC
>TRBV27|many|NA|TRBJ1-1
CASSSLAEAFF
TGTGCCAGCAGTTCGCTCGCCGAAGCTTTCTTT
>TRBV28|NA|NA|TRBJ1-2
CASSDHGLPNYGYTF
TGTGCCAGCAGTGATCATGGGCTCCCTAACTATGGCTACACCTTC
>TRBV28|many|TRBD2|TRBJ2-1
CASSAGTSGRGFF
TGTGCCAGCAGCGCCGGGACTAGCGGGAGAGGGTTCTTC
>TRBV6-9|few|NA|TRBJ1-5
CASNYREVGQPQHF
TGTGCCAGCAATTACAGGGAGGTCGGGCAGCCCCAGCATTTT
>TRBV30|few|NA|TRBJ1-3
CAWDRTSSGNTIYF
TGTGCCTGGGACAGGACGAGCTCTGGAAACACCATATATTTT
>TRBV3-1|few|NA|TRBJ1-6
CASRKRDVGYNSPLHF
TGTGCCAGCAGAAAAAGGGACGTTGGCTATAATTCACCCCTCCACTTT
>TRBV10-3|few|NA|TRBJ2-2
CAISELDPPRGNGELFF
TGTGCCATCAGTGAGTTAGACCCTCCGAGGGGTAACGGGGAGCTGTTTTTT
>TRBV20-1|few|NA|TRBJ2-1
CSARDPSLSGDPYNEQFF
TGCAGTGCTAGAGATCCTTCCTTGTCGGGGGACCCATACAATGAGCAGTTCTTC
>TRBV28|few|NA|TRBJ1-2
CASSLGVLPYGYTF
TGTGCCAGCAGTTTAGGCGTGCTACCGTACGGCTACACCTTC
>TRBV7-6|many|NA|TRBJ2-3
CASSPDRFRTDTQYF
TGTGCCAGCAGTCCCGACAGGTTCAGGACAGATACGCAGTATTTT
>TRBV11-3|NA|NA|TRBJ2-7
CASIKEGASTNEQYF
TGTGCCAGCATCAAGGAGGGGGCTAGCACCAATGAGCAGTACTTC
>TRBV12-3/TRBV12-4|many|TRBD2|TRBJ2-3
CASSAPTSGSTDTQYF
TGTGCCAGCAGTGCCCCGACTAGCGGGAGCACAGATACGCAGTATTTT
>TRBV2|many|NA|TRBJ1-1
CASLREKNTEAFF
TGTGCCAGCCTAAGGGAGAAGAACACTGAAGCTTTCTTT
>TRBV30|NA|NA|TRBJ1-6
CARSVDDSPLHF
TGTGCCCGGAGTGTAGATGATTCACCCCTCCACTTT
>TRBV10-3|NA|NA|TRBJ2-7
CAISDDQTYEQCF
TGTGCCATCAGTGACGACCAAACCTACGAGCAGTGCTTC
>TRBV7-3|many|NA|TRBJ2-1
CASSPATGEGEQFF
TGTGCCAGCAGCCCCGCGACAGGGGAGGGTGAGCAGTTCTTC
>TRBV6-4|NA|TRBD2|TRBJ2-3
CASSQLAGGLSADTQYF
TGTGCCAGCAGTCAACTAGCGGGAGGCCTCTCCGCAGATACGCAGTATTTT
>TRBV7-9|many|TRBD1|TRBJ2-1
CASSATGVVRNEQFF
TGTGCCAGCAGCGCTACAGGGGTTGTCCGCAATGAGCAGTTCTTC
>TRBV18|many|NA|TRBJ2-2
CATAPTIIRTGELFF
TGTGCCACCGCGCCCACGATAATACGCACCGGGGAGCTGTTTTTT
>TRBV20-1|NA|NA|TRBJ2-3
CSASEEWDTQYF
TGCAGTGCTAGCGAAGAATGGGATACGCAGTATTTT
>TRBV4-2|few|TRBD2|TRBJ2-5
CASSQDLPLAIQETQYF
TGTGCCAGCAGCCAAGACCTCCCACTAGCGATACAAGAGACCCAGTACTTC
>TRBV5-8|few|TRBD2|TRBJ2-1
CASSDGLAGGFDNEQFF
TGTGCCAGCAGCGATGGCCTAGCGGGAGGGTTCGACAATGAGCAGTTCTTC
>TRBV5-1|few|TRBD1|TRBJ1-4
CASSHDRGRNTSTNEKLFF
TGCGCCAGCAGCCATGACAGGGGCCGGAATACCTCAACTAATGAAAAACTGTTTTTT
>TRBV7-6|many|NA|TRBJ2-4
CASSTGPLGIQYF
TGTGCCAGCAGTACAGGGCCACTTGGCATTCAGTACTTC
>TRBV27|many|TRBD1|TRBJ2-3
CASSLVTGGRDTQYF
TGTGCCAGCAGTTTAGTGACAGGGGGACGAGATACGCAGTATTTT
>TRBV2|many|NA|TRBJ1-4
CASNPGWANEKLFF
TGTGCCAGCAATCCAGGGTGGGCTAATGAAAAACTGTTTTTT
>TRBV20-1|many|NA|TRBJ1-1
CSASGGGAEAFF
TGCAGTGCTAGTGGAGGGGGTGCTGAAGCTTTCTTT
>TRBV7-9|NA|NA|TRBJ2-1
CASSFKGHKDWAVPYNEQFF
TGTGCCAGCAGCTTTAAGGGCCACAAGGACTGGGCTGTTCCCTACAATGAGCAGTTCTTC
>TRBV7-2|few|NA|TRBJ2-1
CASSPPNEQHNEQFF
TGTGCCAGCAGCCCCCCTAATGAACAACACAATGAGCAGTTCTTC
>TRBV11-1|many|NA|TRBJ2-7
CASSLEDSSYEQYF
TGTGCCAGCAGCTTAGAGGACAGCTCCTACGAGCAGTACTTC
>TRBV30|NA|NA|TRBJ1-5
CAWSRKGNQPQHF
TGTGCCTGGAGTCGCAAGGGCAATCAGCCCCAGCATTTT
>TRBV20-1|NA|TRBD1|TRBJ2-7
CSAVRTGKYEQYF
TGCAGTGCAGTTCGGACAGGAAAATACGAGCAGTACTTC
>TRBV6-5|many|NA|TRBJ1-2
CASSYDLGMESGYTF
TGTGCCAGCAGTTACGATCTGGGTATGGAGTCTGGCTACACCTTC
>TRBV4-1|many|NA|TRBJ1-1
CASSQAVNTEAFF
TGCGCCAGCAGCCAAGCCGTGAACACTGAAGCTTTCTTT
>TRBV30|few|NA|TRBJ1-5
CAWSVGRDQPQHF
TGTGCCTGGAGTGTAGGTAGGGATCAGCCCCAGCATTTT